This TCR beta chain came from a study of T cells in Graves' hyperthyroidism and ophthalmopathy. This clonotype was detected many times. Amplified TCR beta CDR3 regions came from RNA transcripts. When the TCR CDR3 underwent first-round RT-PCR, the HTBI primer set was used. A single record per CDR3 protein comes from TCRdb applying MiXCR to the multiplex PCR reads. This repertoire shows around 720,000 distinct CDR3 sequences, about 35% found once; its top ten account for around 30%. The V gene's germline CDR1 is SGHTA and CDR2 FQGNSA. Trimming left V 4 bases short and J 1 base short, with 10 bases between. The length of the CDR3 is 14 residues.

The TCR was taken from a woman in her forties with Graves' hyperthyroidism. Sequencing used blood. This rearrangement joins TRBV7-2 to TRBJ1-1; D gene uncertain. In DNA, the CDR3 is TGTGCCAGCAGCTCCCTGGCAGGGAACACTGAAGCTTTCTTT. This encodes CASSSLAGNTEAFF.